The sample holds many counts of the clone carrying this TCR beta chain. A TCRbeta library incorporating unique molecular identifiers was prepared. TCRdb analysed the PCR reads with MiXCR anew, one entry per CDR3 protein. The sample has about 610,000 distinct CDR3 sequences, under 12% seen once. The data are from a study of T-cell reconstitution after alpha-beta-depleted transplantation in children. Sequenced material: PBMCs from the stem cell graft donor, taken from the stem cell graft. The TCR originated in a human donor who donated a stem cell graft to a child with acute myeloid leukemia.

This chain's CDR3 is CATSRDASSYEQYF. CDR3 sequence (DNA): TGTGCCACCAGCAGAGATGCCAGCAGCTACGAGCAGTACTTC. V usage is TRBV15 and J usage is TRBJ2-7; no clear D. CDR1 LNHNV and CDR2 YYDKDF come from the germline V gene (reference sequence). The CDR3 has 14 residues. Trimming pared 0 bases from V and 3 bases from J, leaving 9 bases between. The full variable domain, its missing parts supplied by reference TRBV15 and TRBJ2-7, is DAMVIQNPRYQVTQFGKPVTLSCSQTLNHNVMYWYQQKSSQAPKLLFHYYDKDFNNEADTPDNFQSRRPNTSFCFLDIRSPGLGDTAMYLCATSRDASSYEQYFGPGTRLTVT.